There are a few counts of the clone carrying this TCR beta chain. Its antigen is currently unknown. The data are from a study of T cells after yellow fever vaccination. The study, taken as a whole, reports: Peaking faster, on day 5 versus 15, the secondary response was nonetheless weaker.

Germline V lookup: CDR1 MNHEY, CDR2 SVGAGI. The CDR3 has 14 residues. Between the trimmed V and J ends, which lost 4 bases and 8 bases, there was a span of 17 bases. Via MiXCR, TCRdb re-called the 5' RACE reads, giving one row per CDR3 protein. The top ten clones hold roughly a fifth of a sample with a few hundred thousand distinct CDR3 sequences, around 4.3% of them seen once. The chain couples TRBV6-5 to TRBJ1-2; D gene uncertain. The sequence was collected from a man aged 18 to 29 who received the YFV17D yellow fever vaccine. The sequencing used PBMCs, collected 15 days after the yellow fever booster vaccination. CDR3 residues: CASSFSKGLIGYTF. The CDR3 DNA reads TGTGCCAGCAGTTTTTCGAAGGGCTTAATCGGCTACACCTTC.